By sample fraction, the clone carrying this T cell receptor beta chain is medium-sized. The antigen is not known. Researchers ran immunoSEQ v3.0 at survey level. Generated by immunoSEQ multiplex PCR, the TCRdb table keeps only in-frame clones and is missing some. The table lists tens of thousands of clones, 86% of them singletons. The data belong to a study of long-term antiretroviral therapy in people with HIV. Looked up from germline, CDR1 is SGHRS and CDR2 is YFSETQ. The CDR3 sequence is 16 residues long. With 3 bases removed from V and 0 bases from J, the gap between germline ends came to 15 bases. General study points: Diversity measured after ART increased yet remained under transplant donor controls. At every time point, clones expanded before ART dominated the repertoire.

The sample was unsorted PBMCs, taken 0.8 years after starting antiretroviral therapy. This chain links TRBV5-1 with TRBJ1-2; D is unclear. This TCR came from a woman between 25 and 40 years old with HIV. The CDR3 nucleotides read TGCGCCAGCAGCTCCCCGCTGGGTGGAGCTAACTATGGCTACACCTTC. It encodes CASSSPLGGANYGYTF.